A single sample gave rise to the 8 T cell receptor beta chains below, sequenced in a study of T cells in Graves' hyperthyroidism and ophthalmopathy (dated by TCRdb to between 2018 and 2021). Library preparation used multiplex PCR. The sequencing machine was an Illumina HiSeq 2000. The TCR beta CDR3 regions were amplified from RNA transcripts. The TCR CDR3 was subjected to a first round of RT-PCR using the HTBI primer set and the Qiagen OneStep RT-PCR kit. TCRdb trimmed the raw reads at Q25, called clones with MiXCR and kept productive beta chains. Each entry merges the rows of one CDR3 protein and shows their most common DNA and genes. The table for this sample lists around 290,000 distinct CDR3 sequences; roughly 15% of them were counted only once. Approximately 7.9% of the sample is in the top ten clones. The sequencing sample was made of blood. These TCRs come from a woman in her thirties or forties with Graves' hyperthyroidism.

This clonotype turned up a few times. This chain connects TRBV7-9 to TRBJ2-7; D might be TRBD2 (6 bases). The germline CDR1 and CDR2 sequences are SEHNR and FQNEAQ (reference sequence). V was cut by 10 bases and J by 7 bases, with 14 bases left in between. The CDR3 is made up of 11 amino acids. CDR3: CATLRAGEQYF. CDR3 nucleotides: TGTGCCACCCTCCGGGCGGGGGAGCAGTACTTC. Together with reference TRBV7-9 and TRBJ2-7, the CDR3 gives the full variable domain: DTGVSQNPRHKITKRGQNVTFRCDPISEHNRLYWYRQTLGQGPEFLTYFQNEAQLEKSRLLSDRFSAERPKGSFSTLEIQRTEQGDSAMYLCATLRAGEQYFGPGTRLTVT.

The gene calls are TRBV19 and TRBJ1-2; D unclear. Germline CDR1 and CDR2: LNHDA and SQIVND (reference sequence). The CDR3 is 15 residues long. With 7 bases removed from V and 0 bases from J, the gap between germline ends came to 15 bases. As DNA, the CDR3 is TGTGCCAGTACCTTGCGGCGAAGAGCTAACTATGGCTACACCTTC. Protein sequence: CASTLRRRANYGYTF.

This clonotype appeared many times. The chain employs TRBV5-6 and TRBJ1-5; D not resolved. The germline CDR1 and CDR2 sequences are SGHDT and YYEEEE. V shed 1 base and J shed 3 bases, with 8 bases lying between them. The CDR3 has 14 residues. CDR3 sequence: CASSLLGDNQPQHF. CDR3 bases: TGTGCCAGCAGCTTGCTAGGTGACAATCAGCCCCAGCATTTT. The full variable domain, its missing parts supplied by reference TRBV5-6 and TRBJ1-5, is DAGVTQSPTHLIKTRGQQVTLRCSPKSGHDTVSWYQQALGQGPQFIFQYYEEEERQRGNFPDRFSGHQFPNYSSELNVNALLLGDSALYLCASSLLGDNQPQHFGDGTRLSIL.

The V call is TRBV25-1, the J call TRBJ1-3, with a possible D match to TRBD1 (5 bases). Trimming took 6 bases from V and 4 from J, leaving 10 bases between them. Germline assignment: CDR1 MGHDK and CDR2 SYGVNS. The CDR3 consists of 13 residues. The CDR3 nucleotides are TGTGCCAGCAGCTCGGAGGGGGGAAACACCATATATTTT. Protein: CASSSEGGNTIYF.

This sequence joins TRBV7-2 and TRBJ2-1; weak D call: TRBD2 (6 bases). Per germline, CDR1 SGHTA and CDR2 FQGNSA. This CDR3 region has 15 residues. Trimming removed 3 bases at V and 5 bases at J, with 14 bases between. This CDR3 reads CASSFGGQPHNEQFF. As DNA, the CDR3 is TGTGCCAGCAGCTTTGGAGGGCAACCCCACAATGAGCAGTTCTTC.

The sample holds many counts of this clonotype. The genes are TRBV27 and TRBJ2-1; TRBD2 matches at 8 bases. V was clipped by 5 bases and J by 7 bases; unmatched bases: 10. In germline, CDR1 is MNHEY, CDR2 SMNVEV (reference sequence). This CDR3 region has 15 residues. As DNA, the CDR3 is TGTGCCAGCAGTCCCCTAGCGGGCGGGGGGAATGAGCAGTTCTTC. Its translation is CASSPLAGGGNEQFF.

This clonotype was recorded at least ten times. The chain links TRBV2 to TRBJ1-2; 10 positions agree with TRBD1. The germline gives CDR1 SNHLY, CDR2 FYNNEI. The V and J ends lost 5 bases and 12 bases, in that order; junction bases with no gene match: 6. CDR3 length: 12 amino acids. The DNA for the CDR3 is TGTGCCAGCAGTACCAGACAGGGGGCGAACACCTTC. Protein sequence: CASSTRQGANTF.

Turning to this clonotype: Since a much larger clone is just one base distant, this may be a read error. The chain carries TRBV20-1 and TRBJ2-1; 12 bases align to TRBD2. J gave up 8 bases and V 4 bases, and 9 bases lay outside the gene matches. This CDR3 has 15 residues. Per the germline V gene, CDR1 is DFQATT and CDR2 is SNEGSKA (reference sequence). The CDR3 bases are TGCAGTGCTACCTCTAGGACTAGCGGGAACTATGAGCAGTTCTTC. The encoded protein is CSATSRTSGNYEQFF.